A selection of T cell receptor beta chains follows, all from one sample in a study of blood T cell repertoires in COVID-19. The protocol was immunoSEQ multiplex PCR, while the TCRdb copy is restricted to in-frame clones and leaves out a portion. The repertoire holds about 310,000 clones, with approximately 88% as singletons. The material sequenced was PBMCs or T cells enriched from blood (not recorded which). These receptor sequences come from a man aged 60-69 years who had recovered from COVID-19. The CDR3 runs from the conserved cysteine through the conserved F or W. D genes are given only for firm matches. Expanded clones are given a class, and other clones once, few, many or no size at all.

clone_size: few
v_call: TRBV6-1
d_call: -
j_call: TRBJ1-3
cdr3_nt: TGTGCCAGCAGTGAACGGGGAACAGGGTCCGGAAACACCATATATTTT
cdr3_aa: CASSERGTGSGNTIYF

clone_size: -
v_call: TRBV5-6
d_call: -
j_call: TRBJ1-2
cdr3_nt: TGTGCCAGCAGCTCGACGGGACTGTATGGCTACACCTTC
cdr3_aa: CASSSTGLYGYTF

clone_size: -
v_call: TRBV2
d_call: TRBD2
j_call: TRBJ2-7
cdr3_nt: TGTGCCAGCAGTGAAAGCGGACTAGCGGGAGGGTACGAGCAGTACTTC
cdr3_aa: CASSESGLAGGYEQYF

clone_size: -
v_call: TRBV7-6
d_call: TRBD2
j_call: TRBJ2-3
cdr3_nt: TGTGCCAGCAGCCGAGGACTAGCGGGAGTAGATACGCAGTATTTT
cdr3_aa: CASSRGLAGVDTQYF

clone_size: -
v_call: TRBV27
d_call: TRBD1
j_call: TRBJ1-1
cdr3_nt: TGTGCCAGCAGTTTCCCCGGCCCGACAGGGGAAGACACTGAAGCTTTCTTT
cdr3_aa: CASSFPGPTGEDTEAFF

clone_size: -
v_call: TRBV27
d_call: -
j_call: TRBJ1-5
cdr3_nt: TGTGCCAGCAGCCGCGCGGGCTCGAGGGGCAATCAGCCCCAGCATTTT
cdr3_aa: CASSRAGSRGNQPQHF

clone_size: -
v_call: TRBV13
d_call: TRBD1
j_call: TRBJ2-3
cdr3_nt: TGTGCCACCCCAGGACAGGACGAACCAGATACGCAGTATTTT
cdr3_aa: CATPGQDEPDTQYF

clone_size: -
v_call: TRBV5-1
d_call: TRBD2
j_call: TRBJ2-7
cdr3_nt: TGCGCCAGCAGCTATTCCGGGACTAGCGGGTCGAGCTACGAGCAGTACTTC
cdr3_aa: CASSYSGTSGSSYEQYF

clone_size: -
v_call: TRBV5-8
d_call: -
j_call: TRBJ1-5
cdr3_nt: TGTGCCAGCAGCGCACTCCCAGGAGGTCAGCCCCAGCATTTT
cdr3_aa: CASSALPGGQPQHF

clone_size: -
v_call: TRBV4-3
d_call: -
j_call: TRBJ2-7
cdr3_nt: TGCGCCAGCAGCAGCGGGTCTCACTCCTACGAGCAGTACTTC
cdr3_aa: CASSSGSHSYEQYF

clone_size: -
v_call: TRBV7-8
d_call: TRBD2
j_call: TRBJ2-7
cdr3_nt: TGTGCCAGCAGCTTAGCTCAGGGAGGGAGCCCCTACGAGCAGTACTTC
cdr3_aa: CASSLAQGGSPYEQYF

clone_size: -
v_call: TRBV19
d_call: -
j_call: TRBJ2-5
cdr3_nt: TGTGCCAGTAGTATAGGCAGGCAAGAGACCCAGTACTTC
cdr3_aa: CASSIGRQETQYF

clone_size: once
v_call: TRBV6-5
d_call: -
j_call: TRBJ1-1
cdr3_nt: TGTGCCAGTAGAATTGGGCCCGAAGCTTTCTTT
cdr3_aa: CASRIGPEAFF

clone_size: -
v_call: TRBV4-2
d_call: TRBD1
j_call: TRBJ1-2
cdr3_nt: TGTGCCAGCAGCCCGTACGGACAGGGTGCCTATGGCTACACCTTC
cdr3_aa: CASSPYGQGAYGYTF

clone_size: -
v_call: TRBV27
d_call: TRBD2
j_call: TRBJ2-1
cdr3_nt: TGTGCCAGCAGTTTTCTTGCGGGAGATTCCCACAATGAGCAGTTCTTC
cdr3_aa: CASSFLAGDSHNEQFF

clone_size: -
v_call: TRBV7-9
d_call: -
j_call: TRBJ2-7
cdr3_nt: TGTGCCAGCAGCTTAGGCAGGGCCTACGAGCAGTACTTC
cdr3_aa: CASSLGRAYEQYF

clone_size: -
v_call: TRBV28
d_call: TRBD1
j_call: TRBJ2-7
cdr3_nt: TGTGCCAGCAGAGGACAGGGCGTTTCCTACGAGCAGTACTTC
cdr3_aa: CASRGQGVSYEQYF

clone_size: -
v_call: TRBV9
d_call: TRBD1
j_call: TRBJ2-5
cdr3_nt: TGTGCCAGCAGCGTAGTTGACAGGGGAGAGACCCAGTACTTC
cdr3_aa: CASSVVDRGETQYF

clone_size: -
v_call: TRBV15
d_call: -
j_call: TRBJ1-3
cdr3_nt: TGTGCCACCAGCAGGTCCGGGACTGCTGGAAACACCATATATTTT
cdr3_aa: CATSRSGTAGNTIYF

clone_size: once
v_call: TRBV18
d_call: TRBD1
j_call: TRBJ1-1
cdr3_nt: TGTGCCAGCTATACAGGGGTTGAAACTGAAGCTTTCTTT
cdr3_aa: CASYTGVETEAFF

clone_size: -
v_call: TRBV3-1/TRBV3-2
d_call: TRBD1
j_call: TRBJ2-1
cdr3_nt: TGTGCCAGCAGCCAAACCGGACAGGGCAGGGTTGTTAAGTACAATGAGCAGTTCTTC
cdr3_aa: CASSQTGQGRVVKYNEQFF

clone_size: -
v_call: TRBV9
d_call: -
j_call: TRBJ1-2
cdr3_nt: TGTGCCAGCAGCTTAGGGCCCAACGAGCGGGCGGGCTACACCTTC
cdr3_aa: CASSLGPNERAGYTF

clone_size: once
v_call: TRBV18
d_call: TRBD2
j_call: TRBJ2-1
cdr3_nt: TGTGCCAGCTCACCCTTCGGGGGGGCCAATGAGCAGTTCTTC
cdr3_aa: CASSPFGGANEQFF

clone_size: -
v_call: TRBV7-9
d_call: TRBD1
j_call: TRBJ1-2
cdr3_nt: TGTGCCAGCAGCTTAGTCAGAGGGGGCCTTGACGGCTACACCTTC
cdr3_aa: CASSLVRGGLDGYTF

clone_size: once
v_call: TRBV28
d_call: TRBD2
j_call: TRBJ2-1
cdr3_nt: TGTGCCAGCAGTTTCCCGCTAGCGGGAGGACTTAGCTCCTACAATGAGCAGTTCTTC
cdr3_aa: CASSFPLAGGLSSYNEQFF

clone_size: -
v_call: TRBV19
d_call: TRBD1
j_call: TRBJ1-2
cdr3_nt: TGTGCCAGTAGTACCACAGACAGGGAAAGTGGCTACACCTTC
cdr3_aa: CASSTTDRESGYTF

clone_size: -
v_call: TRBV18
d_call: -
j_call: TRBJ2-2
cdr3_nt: TGTGCCAGCTCACCACCGGGTCGGATCGCACGAGGCGGGGAGCTGTTTTTT
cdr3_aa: CASSPPGRIARGGELFF

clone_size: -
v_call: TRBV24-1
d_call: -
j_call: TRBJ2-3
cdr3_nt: TGTGCCACCAGTCAAGACCGGAGGAATACAGATACGCAGTATTTT
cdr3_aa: CATSQDRRNTDTQYF

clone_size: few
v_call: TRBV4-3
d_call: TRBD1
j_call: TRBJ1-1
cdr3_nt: TGCGCCAGCACCAGGGACAGGGGTCACACTGAAGCTTTCTTT
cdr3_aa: CASTRDRGHTEAFF

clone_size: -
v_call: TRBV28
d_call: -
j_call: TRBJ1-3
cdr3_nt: TGTGCCAGCAGTTCGACGGAGACTGGAAACACCATATATTTT
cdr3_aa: CASSSTETGNTIYF

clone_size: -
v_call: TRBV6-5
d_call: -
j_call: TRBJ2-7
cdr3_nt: TGTGCCAGCAGAACGCAGCGGACCGCCTTCGAGCAGTACTTC
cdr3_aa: CASRTQRTAFEQYF

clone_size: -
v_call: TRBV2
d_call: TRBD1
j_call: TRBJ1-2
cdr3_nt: TGTGCCAGCAGTGTCAATGACAGGGTTGTCTATGGCTACACCTTC
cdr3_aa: CASSVNDRVVYGYTF

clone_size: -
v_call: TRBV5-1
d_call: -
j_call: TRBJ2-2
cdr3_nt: TGCGCCAGCAGCGCGGAGCTAGCGATCACCGGGGAGCTGTTTTTT
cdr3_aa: CASSAELAITGELFF

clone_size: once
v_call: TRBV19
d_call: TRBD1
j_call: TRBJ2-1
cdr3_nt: TGTGCCAGTAGTACCCGGACAGGCTGGGGTAATGAGCAGTTCTTC
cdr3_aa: CASSTRTGWGNEQFF

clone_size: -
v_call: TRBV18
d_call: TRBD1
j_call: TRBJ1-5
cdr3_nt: TGTGCCAGCTCAGCCACCACAGGGGATCAGCCCCAGCATTTT
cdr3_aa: CASSATTGDQPQHF

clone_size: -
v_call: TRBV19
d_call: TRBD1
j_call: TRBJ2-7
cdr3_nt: TGTGCCAGTGGTCCTCTGGGGACAGGGGAAAAGTACGAGCAGTACTTC
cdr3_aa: CASGPLGTGEKYEQYF

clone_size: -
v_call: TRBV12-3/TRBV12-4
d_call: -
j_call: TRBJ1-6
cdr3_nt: TGTGCCAGCAGGGTACAGTCCAATTCACCCCTCCACTTT
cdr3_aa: CASRVQSNSPLHF

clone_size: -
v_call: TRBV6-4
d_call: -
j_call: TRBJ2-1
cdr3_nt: TGTGCCAGCAGTGACCAGTCCGCCGCAGGGTGGAATGAGCAGTTCTTC
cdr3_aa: CASSDQSAAGWNEQFF

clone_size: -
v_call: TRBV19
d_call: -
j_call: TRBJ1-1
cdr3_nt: TGTGCCAGTACCGGGGCGCGGGGAGGGACTGAAGCTTTCTTT
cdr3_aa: CASTGARGGTEAFF

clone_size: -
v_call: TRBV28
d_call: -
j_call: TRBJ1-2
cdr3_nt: TGTGCCAGCAGTTCCGACATTAACTATGGCTACACCTTC
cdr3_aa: CASSSDINYGYTF

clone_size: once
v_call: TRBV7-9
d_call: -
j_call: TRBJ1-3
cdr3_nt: TGTGCCAGCAGCCCACAGAACTCTGGAAACACCATATATTTT
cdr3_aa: CASSPQNSGNTIYF

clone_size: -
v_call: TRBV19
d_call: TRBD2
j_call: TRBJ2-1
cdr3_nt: TGTGCCAGTAGTAGGACTAGCGGGAGGGCCTCTCACAATGAGCAGTTCTTC
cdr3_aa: CASSRTSGRASHNEQFF

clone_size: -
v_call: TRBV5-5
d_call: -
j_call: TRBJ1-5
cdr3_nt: TGTGCCAGCAGCTTGCGGGGGACCTCGCCTTATCTCAATCAGCCCCAGCATTTT
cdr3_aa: CASSLRGTSPYLNQPQHF

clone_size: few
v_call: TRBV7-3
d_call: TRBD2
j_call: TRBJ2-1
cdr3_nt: TGTGCCAGCAGCAGACTAGCGGGTTCTTTCAATGAGCAGTTCTTC
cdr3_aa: CASSRLAGSFNEQFF

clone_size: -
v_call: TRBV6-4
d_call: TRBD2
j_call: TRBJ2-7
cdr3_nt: TGTGCCAGCAGTGACGTCCTAGCGGGGACTAACGAGCAGTACTTC
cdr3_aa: CASSDVLAGTNEQYF

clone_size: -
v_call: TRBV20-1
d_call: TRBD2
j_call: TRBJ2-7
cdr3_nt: TGCAGTGCTAGTAATAGCGGGAAGGGAGGCTACGAGCAGTACTTC
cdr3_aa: CSASNSGKGGYEQYF

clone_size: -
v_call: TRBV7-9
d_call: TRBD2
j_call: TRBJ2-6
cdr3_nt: TGTGCCAGCAGCTATTCCCATCGGGGGGGGCTGAACGTCCTGACTTTC
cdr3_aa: CASSYSHRGGLNVLTF

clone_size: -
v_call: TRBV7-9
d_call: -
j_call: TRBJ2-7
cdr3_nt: TGTGCCAGCAGCTTTAGTGAGTACGAGCAGTACTTC
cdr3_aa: CASSFSEYEQYF

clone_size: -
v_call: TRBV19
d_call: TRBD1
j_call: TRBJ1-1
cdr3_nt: TGTGCCAGTAGTATCCTGGGACAGAGATTGAACACTGAAGCTTTCTTT
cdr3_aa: CASSILGQRLNTEAFF

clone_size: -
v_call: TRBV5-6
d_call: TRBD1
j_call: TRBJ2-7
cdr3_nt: TGTGCCAGCAGCTTCGGGACAGAAACCTACGAGCAGTACTTC
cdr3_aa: CASSFGTETYEQYF

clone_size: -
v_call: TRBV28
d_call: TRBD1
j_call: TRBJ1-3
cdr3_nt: TGTGCCAGCAGTTTAGCGTTTAGGACAGGGGCTAACACCATATATTTT
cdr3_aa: CASSLAFRTGANTIYF

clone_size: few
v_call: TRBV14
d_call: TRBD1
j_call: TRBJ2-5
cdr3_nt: TGTGCCAGCAGCCCCAGACAGGGGGCTTGGCAAGAGACCCAGTACTTC
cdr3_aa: CASSPRQGAWQETQYF

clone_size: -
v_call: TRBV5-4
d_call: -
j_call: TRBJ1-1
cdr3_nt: TGTGCCAGCAGCTTGTATGACAGGATGAACACTGAAGCTTTCTTT
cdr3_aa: CASSLYDRMNTEAFF

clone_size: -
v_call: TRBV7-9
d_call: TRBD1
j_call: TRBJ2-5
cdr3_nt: TGTGCCAGCAGCTTAGGACAGGGGGCGGGAGAGACCCAGTACTTC
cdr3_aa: CASSLGQGAGETQYF